A single sample gave rise to the 24 T cell receptor beta chains below, sequenced in a study of T-cell memory formation after mild COVID-19. TCRdb reprocessed the 5' RACE reads via MiXCR and lists one record per CDR3 protein. The sample shows fewer than 250,000 distinct CDR3 sequences, approximately 20% of them seen only once. The sample was PBMCs or a T cell subset sorted from them (not recorded which). These receptors came from an adult woman who had mild COVID-19 (a few samples of this study predate the infection). Cell type and time point are not known.

The chain links TRBV20-1 to TRBJ2-5; D is unresolved. The germline gives CDR1 DFQATT, CDR2 SNEGSKA (reference sequence). Trimming stripped 1 base from V and 5 bases from J, with 5 bases between. The CDR3 has 11 residues. CDR3 protein: CSARVWETQYF. DNA for the CDR3: TGCAGTGCTAGAGTTTGGGAGACCCAGTACTTC.

CDR3 protein: CASSERGQGYNEQFF. CDR3 nucleotide sequence: TGTGCCAGCAGTGAACGGGGACAGGGCTACAATGAGCAGTTCTTC. The rearrangement joins TRBV2 to TRBJ2-1, with 9 bases identical to TRBD1. The V segment lost 2 bases and the J segment 3 bases; nucleotides outside the gene matches: 2. Germline V lookup: CDR1 SNHLY, CDR2 FYNNEI. The length of the CDR3 is 15 residues.

This clonotype has a handful of counts. The rearrangement uses TRBV7-9 and TRBJ1-2, with D maybe TRBD1 (5 bases). The germline V and J ends were trimmed by 1 base and 5 bases, with 11 bases remaining between them. Germline CDR1 and CDR2: SEHNR and FQNEAQ (reference sequence). The CDR3 runs to 14 residues. The CDR3 region has the DNA TGTGCCAGCAGCTTAGGAGGGGAGTGGTATGGCTACACCTTC. This translates into CASSLGGEWYGYTF.

This clonotype occurred a few times. The rearrangement joins TRBV12-3 or TRBV12-4 to TRBJ1-1; TRBD1 might be the D (6 bases). The CDR3 has 15 amino acids. V was clipped by 8 bases and J by 1 base, with 17 bases between them. DNA of the CDR3: TGTGCCAGCCTTACCCACAGGGCCGGGAACACTGAAGCTTTCTTT. Its translation: CASLTHRAGNTEAFF.

V and J are TRBV6-1 and TRBJ2-1, with 9 nucleotides matching TRBD2. CDR1 is MNHNS and CDR2 is SASEGT in the germline V gene. This CDR3 comprises 14 residues. J gave up 5 bases and V 6 bases, and 5 bases lay outside the gene matches. The CDR3 here is CASSSSGANNEQFF. CDR3 DNA: TGTGCCAGCAGCTCTAGCGGGGCCAACAATGAGCAGTTCTTC.

V gene TRBV7-2 combines with J gene TRBJ2-1; 8 bases fit TRBD2. The trim removed 2 bases at V and 0 bases at J, leaving 6 bases unmatched. Germline lookup yields CDR1 SGHTA and CDR2 FQGNSA. The CDR3 extends over 17 amino acids. In nucleotides, the CDR3 is TGTGCCAGCAGCTTACAAGGTAGCGGGGTCTCCTACAATGAGCAGTTCTTC. Residues: CASSLQGSGVSYNEQFF.

Ten or more counts support this clonotype. V gene TRBV12-3 or TRBV12-4 combines with J gene TRBJ1-1; the D gene is possibly TRBD1 (5 bases). V was clipped by 4 bases and J by 0 bases, with 9 bases between them. The CDR3 loop spans 14 amino acids. Here the CDR3 DNA reads TGTGCCAGCAGTTGGGGGGGACTGAACACTGAAGCTTTCTTT. Amino acid sequence: CASSWGGLNTEAFF.

This clonotype was seen a few times. This chain connects TRBV29-1 to TRBJ1-1; D unclear. The germline V gene has CDR1 SQVTM and CDR2 ANQGSEA. The CDR3 spans 13 residues. The germline V and J ends were trimmed by 6 bases and 0 bases, with 11 bases remaining between them. The CDR3 DNA sequence: TGCAGCGTCGAGTGGGAGATGAACACTGAAGCTTTCTTT. This translates into CSVEWEMNTEAFF.

The genes are TRBV20-1 and TRBJ1-2, with D tentatively TRBD1 (5 bases). The CDR3 is 13 amino acids. Trimming left V 6 bases short and J 4 bases short, with 15 bases between. The V gene's germline CDR1 is DFQATT and CDR2 SNEGSKA (reference sequence). The CDR3 region is CSAPAGVSYGYTF. CDR3 in DNA: TGCAGTGCCCCCGCGGGGGTTTCCTATGGCTACACCTTC.

The chain couples TRBV14 to TRBJ2-1; the D call may be TRBD1 or TRBD2 (7 bases each). CDR1 SGHDN and CDR2 FVKESK come from the germline V gene. The V end lost 4 bases, the J end lost 8 bases, and 18 bases lay between the germline ends. The CDR3 is made up of 15 amino acids. DNA of the CDR3: TGTGCCAGCAGCCCCGCAGGGGGGGGGTATTATGAGCAGTTCTTC. This gives the protein CASSPAGGGYYEQFF.

This clonotype was counted ten times or more. The gene calls are TRBV18 and TRBJ1-1, with 9 bases identical to TRBD1. CDR3 length equals 14 residues. J gave up 4 bases and V 6 bases, and 6 bases lay outside the gene matches. Germline-derived CDR1 and CDR2 are KGHSH and LQKENI. The CDR3 here is CASSPGTGITEAFF. Here the CDR3 DNA reads TGTGCCAGCTCTCCCGGGACAGGGATCACTGAAGCTTTCTTT.

This clonotype was counted a few times. CDR3 residues: CASSVGWAGETQYF. The CDR3 DNA reads as TGTGCCAGCAGTGTCGGATGGGCCGGGGAGACCCAGTACTTC. The genes are TRBV25-1 and TRBJ2-5; no clear D. CDR3 size: 14 residues. CDR1 is MGHDK, CDR2 SYGVNS, per germline. The ends were cut back, 4 bases at V and 5 bases at J, with 14 bases in the middle.

The rearrangement joins TRBV3-1 to TRBJ2-1, with 9 bases that match TRBD1. Germline lookup yields CDR1 LGHDT and CDR2 YNNKEL (reference sequence). J lost 1 base, V lost 1 base, and 8 bases had no gene match. CDR3 length equals 18 residues. For the CDR3, the DNA is TGTGCCAGCAGCCAAGTCCCGGGACAGGGTTCGTCCTACAATGAGCAGTTCTTC. Its protein product is CASSQVPGQGSSYNEQFF.

This clonotype has more than one count but fewer than ten. The J gene is TRBJ1-5, the V gene TRBV12-3 or TRBV12-4; D remains ambiguous. Trimming took off 4 bases at V and 3 bases at J, with 7 bases between the two ends. The CDR3 is 13 amino acids. CDR3 protein: CASSSGDNQPQHF. CDR3 nucleotides: TGTGCCAGCAGTTCCGGTGACAATCAGCCCCAGCATTTT.

In this sample, this clonotype turned up a few times. This sequence joins TRBV20-1 and TRBJ1-1; possible D gene TRBD1, 6 bases. Germline-derived CDR1 and CDR2 are DFQATT and SNEGSKA (reference sequence). Trimming removed 3 bases from V and 0 bases from J, with 8 bases in between. CDR3 length: 13 residues. CDR3 loop: CSASAGVNTEAFF. CDR3 DNA sequence: TGCAGTGCTAGCGCAGGGGTGAACACTGAAGCTTTCTTT.

The chain is built from TRBV29-1 and TRBJ2-1, with 13 bases that match TRBD2. This CDR3 has 15 amino acids. V shed 2 bases and J 4 bases; nucleotides not matched to a gene: 2. Germline V gene lookup returns CDR1 SQVTM and CDR2 ANQGSEA. Written as DNA, the CDR3 is TGCAGCGTTGAAACTAGCGGGAGGGCTTACAATGAGCAGTTCTTC. Translation: CSVETSGRAYNEQFF.

The chain combines TRBV2 with TRBJ2-7; 7 bases are shared with TRBD1. The CDR3 sequence is 15 residues long. Germline V CDR1 and CDR2: SNHLY, FYNNEI. V lost 3 bases and J lost 4; bases outside the gene matches: 9. The CDR3 bases are TGTGCCAGCAGTGATAGGGTGAAGGGGGCATACGAGCAGTACTTC. Protein product: CASSDRVKGAYEQYF.

A few counts support this clonotype. V is TRBV12-3 or TRBV12-4 and J is TRBJ1-1, with D hard to call. V gave up 3 bases and J gave up 3 bases, with 8 bases separating them. The CDR3 runs 13 residues. The CDR3 loop reads CASSFEGDTEAFF. The CDR3 nucleotides are TGTGCCAGCAGTTTTGAGGGTGACACTGAAGCTTTCTTT.

This clonotype appeared a few times. This chain joins TRBV20-1 and TRBJ1-1; D is perhaps TRBD1 (5 bases). V lost 6 bases to trimming and J lost 0 bases, with 11 bases between them. The CDR3 spans 13 residues. The germline CDR1 and CDR2 sequences are DFQATT and SNEGSKA (reference sequence). CDR3: CSARGRVNTEAFF. DNA of the CDR3: TGCAGTGCGAGGGGTCGGGTGAACACTGAAGCTTTCTTT.

This clonotype has only a few counts. For the CDR3, the DNA is TGTGCCAGCAGCCTAACCGGACAGGGTGGACAGCCCCAGCATTTT. It yields the protein CASSLTGQGGQPQHF. The chain recombines TRBV5-6 with TRBJ1-5; 8 nucleotides align to TRBD1. J lost 7 bases, V lost 4 bases, and 10 bases had no gene match. CDR1 is SGHDT, CDR2 YYEEEE, per germline. The CDR3 runs 15 residues.

Ten or more counts support this clonotype. This chain's CDR3 is CASSLATGGYEQYF. DNA of the CDR3: TGCGCCAGCAGCTTGGCCACGGGCGGATACGAGCAGTACTTC. This chain connects TRBV5-1 to TRBJ2-7; no reliable D call. The CDR3 has 14 amino acids. Germline V lookup: CDR1 SGHRS, CDR2 YFSETQ. V lost 0 bases and J 4 bases, leaving 11 bases between the germline ends.

The table lists this clonotype with a few counts. The chain carries TRBV10-3 and TRBJ2-7, with D possibly TRBD2 on 6 matching bases. Germline assignment: CDR1 ENHRY and CDR2 SYGVKD. The CDR3 covers 13 residues. V was cut by 3 bases and J by 4 bases, with 10 bases left in between. CDR3 amino acids: CAISDPAGYEQYF. DNA for the CDR3: TGTGCCATCAGTGATCCAGCGGGTTACGAGCAGTACTTC.

The chain is built from TRBV7-9 and TRBJ2-1, with a tentative D call TRBD2 (5 bases). V lost 5 bases and J 0 bases, leaving 20 bases between the germline ends. Per germline, CDR1 SEHNR and CDR2 FQNEAQ (reference sequence). This CDR3 contains 18 residues. The CDR3, as DNA: TGTGCCAGCAGCCCACCCCGAGCCGGGGAGAGCTCCTACAATGAGCAGTTCTTC. Translated: CASSPPRAGESSYNEQFF.

Many counts were recorded for this clonotype. The chain couples TRBV10-3 to TRBJ2-5; possible D gene TRBD2, 6 bases. This CDR3 spans 12 amino acids. Trimming shortened V by 6 bases and J by 3 bases, and 8 bases separated the two germline ends. Germline CDR1 ENHRY, CDR2 SYGVKD. The CDR3 spells CAISGTEETQYF. The DNA for the CDR3 is TGTGCCATCAGCGGGACTGAAGAGACCCAGTACTTC.